These T cell receptor beta chains were read from a single sample in a study of shared clonotypes between healthy human individuals. Assay used: immunoSEQ multiplex PCR; TCRdb lists only in-frame clones, some missing. The sample gives fewer than 3 million clones, under 95% of which show up once; approximately 0.41% is in the top ten. The sequenced sample consisted of naive CD4+ T cells from PBMCs. Receptors originate from a man aged 18 to 35 in good health. Some clones in this sample may be carry-over from other donors' samples. Both conserved end residues are part of each CDR3. D genes are given only for firm matches. Expanded clones are given a class, and other clones once, few, many or no size at all.

j_call | clone_size | v_call | d_call | cdr3_aa | cdr3_nt
TRBJ1-4 | . | TRBV30 | TRBD1 | CAWSRSQTGTPEKLFF | TGTGCCTGGAGTCGTTCACAGACAGGGACTCCTGAAAAACTGTTTTTT
TRBJ1-2 | . | TRBV6-5 | . | CASRPGRGNYGYTF | TGTGCCAGCAGACCCGGAAGAGGGAACTATGGCTACACCTTC
TRBJ2-2 | . | TRBV4-3 | . | CASSQAGGVATGELFF | TGCGCCAGCAGCCAAGCGGGGGGCGTGGCTACCGGGGAGCTGTTTTTT
TRBJ1-1 | few | TRBV29-1 | . | CSVVVRVSTEAFF | TGCAGCGTCGTTGTCAGGGTGAGCACTGAAGCTTTCTTT
TRBJ2-3 | . | TRBV6-6 | . | CASSSYGLDTQYF | TGTGCCAGCAGTTCATACGGGTTAGATACGCAGTATTTT
TRBJ2-5 | . | TRBV27 | . | CATRRTDQETQYF | TGTGCCACCAGGCGGACAGACCAAGAGACCCAGTACTTC
TRBJ1-4 | . | TRBV5-1 | . | CASRPGDNEKLFF | TGCGCCAGCAGGCCCGGGGATAATGAAAAACTGTTTTTT
TRBJ2-1 | . | TRBV27 | . | CASGLAGYNEQFF | TGTGCCAGCGGGCTAGCCGGCTACAATGAGCAGTTCTTC
TRBJ2-5 | . | TRBV4-1 | . | CASSRLQGETQYF | TGCGCCAGCAGCCGGTTACAGGGAGAGACCCAGTACTTC
TRBJ2-7 | . | TRBV4-1 | TRBD2 | CASSLRLAGVVEQYF | TGCGCCAGCAGCCTGCGACTAGCGGGAGTGGTCGAGCAGTACTTC
TRBJ2-3 | . | TRBV25-1 | . | CASTGTVGGGTDTQYF | TGTGCCAGCACCGGGACCGTTGGCGGGGGCACAGATACGCAGTATTTT
TRBJ1-1 | . | TRBV10-3 | . | CAISDGGRTNTEAFF | TGTGCCATCAGTGATGGGGGACGGACGAACACTGAAGCTTTCTTT
TRBJ2-3 | . | TRBV4-1 | . | CASSPLPNRLRGTDTQYF | TGCGCCAGCAGCCCGCTACCCAACAGGCTACGGGGCACAGATACGCAGTATTTT
TRBJ2-3 | . | TRBV28 | TRBD2 | CASGLAGREDTQYF | TGTGCCAGCGGCTTAGCGGGGCGGGAAGATACGCAGTATTTT
TRBJ1-4 | . | TRBV7-2 | TRBD1 | CASTRQGGDEKLFF | TGTGCCAGCACCCGACAGGGGGGGGATGAAAAACTGTTTTTT
TRBJ1-2 | . | TRBV7-2 | . | CASSLDGGNYGYTF | TGTGCCAGCAGCTTAGATGGCGGAAACTATGGCTACACCTTC
TRBJ2-1 | . | TRBV6-6 | TRBD2 | CASSYLAGVGNEQFF | TGTGCCAGCAGTTACCTAGCGGGAGTTGGTAATGAGCAGTTCTTC
TRBJ2-7 | . | TRBV5-1 | TRBD1 | CASSSGGGSYEQYF | TGCGCCAGCAGCTCAGGGGGCGGGTCTTACGAGCAGTACTTC
TRBJ1-6 | . | TRBV27 | . | CASSYTTREALHF | TGTGCCAGCAGTTATACAACCAGGGAGGCCCTCCACTTT
TRBJ2-7 | . | TRBV19 | . | CASSMGGAEHF | TGTGCCAGTAGTATGGGGGGTGCTGAACACTTC
TRBJ2-5 | . | TRBV6-1 | . | CASRAQERQEETQYF | TGTGCCAGCAGGGCGCAGGAGAGACAGGAAGAGACCCAGTACTTC
TRBJ1-1 | . | TRBV28 | . | CASSLPGQRNTEAFF | TGTGCCAGCAGTCTACCGGGACAACGGAACACTGAAGCTTTCTTT
TRBJ2-2 | . | TRBV4-2 | TRBD2 | CASSQGTAGDFPGELFF | TGTGCCAGCAGCCAAGGCACAGCGGGAGACTTCCCCGGGGAGCTGTTTTTT
TRBJ1-1 | . | TRBV19 | . | CASSMGVGRPNYTEAFF | TGTGCCAGTAGTATGGGAGTCGGCAGGCCGAACTACACTGAAGCTTTCTTT
TRBJ2-7 | . | TRBV25-1 | . | CASSEAVSYEQYF | TGTGCCAGCAGTGAGGCGGTATCCTACGAGCAGTACTTC
TRBJ2-7 | . | TRBV5-4 | TRBD1 | CASRIAGGGEQYF | TGTGCCAGCAGGATTGCAGGGGGCGGCGAGCAGTACTTC
TRBJ2-7 | . | TRBV28 | . | CASRGQGPLEQYF | TGTGCCAGCAGGGGACAAGGACCGCTCGAGCAGTACTTC
TRBJ1-2 | . | TRBV2 | TRBD1 | CASTRDSYGYTF | TGTGCCAGCACCAGGGACAGCTATGGCTACACCTTC
TRBJ2-1 | . | TRBV15 | . | CATSSPGIYEQFF | TGTGCCACCAGCAGCCCTGGCATATATGAGCAGTTCTTC